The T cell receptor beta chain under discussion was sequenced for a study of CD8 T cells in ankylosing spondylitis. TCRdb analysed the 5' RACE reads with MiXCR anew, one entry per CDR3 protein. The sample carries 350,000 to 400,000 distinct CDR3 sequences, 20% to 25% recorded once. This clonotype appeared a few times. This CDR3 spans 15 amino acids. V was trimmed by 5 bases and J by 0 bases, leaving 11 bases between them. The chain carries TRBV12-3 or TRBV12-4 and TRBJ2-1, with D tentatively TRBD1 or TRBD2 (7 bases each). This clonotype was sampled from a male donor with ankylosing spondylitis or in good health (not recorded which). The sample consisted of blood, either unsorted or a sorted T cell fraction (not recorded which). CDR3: CASSGGDSSYNEQFF. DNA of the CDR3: TGTGCCAGCAGTGGGGGGGACAGCTCCTACAATGAGCAGTTCTTC.